The 12 T cell receptor beta chains below all came from one sample that was sequenced in a study of OX40 agonist ivuxolimab in advanced cancers. Here immunoSEQ multiplex PCR was the method, and the copy in TCRdb shows in-frame clones only, minus some. This sample has about 40,000 clones; about 83% occur once, and the top ten carry under 25%. The sequences come from CD4+ or CD8+ T cells sorted from blood, collected in a trial of the OX40 agonist ivuxolimab. The receptor source for this set is an adult with an advanced solid tumor such as melanoma, head and neck, liver or kidney cancer.

The J gene is TRBJ2-1, the V gene TRBV7-9, with unresolved D. Germline values: CDR1 SEHNR, CDR2 FQNEAQ (reference sequence). V lost 3 bases and J 6 bases, leaving 15 bases between the germline ends. CDR3 length: 15 amino acids. The CDR3 bases are TGTGCCAGCAGCTTCCAGGAAATGGGTGTCAATGAGCAGTTCTTC. Translating it yields CASSFQEMGVNEQFF.

The gene calls are TRBV15 and TRBJ2-3; 9 bases fit TRBD1. Germline CDR1 reads LNHNV; CDR2 reads YYDKDF (reference sequence). CDR3 size: 15 residues. V lost 5 bases, J lost 2 bases, and 5 bases stayed unmatched. DNA of the CDR3: TGTGCCACCAGCCCACAGGGGGCCGACACAGATACGCAGTATTTT. This sequence encodes CATSPQGADTDTQYF.

This clone has only one observation. The chain links TRBV7-2 to TRBJ2-2; TRBD2 matches at 14 bases. Trimming took 5 bases from V and 3 from J; bases not matched to a gene: 8. This CDR3 spans 18 amino acids. Germline values: CDR1 SGHTA, CDR2 FQGNSA. The CDR3 reads CASSPKGLAGDYTGELFF. For the CDR3, the DNA is TGTGCCAGCAGCCCTAAGGGACTAGCGGGAGACTACACCGGGGAGCTGTTTTTT.

The chain combines TRBV5-1 with TRBJ2-3, with TRBD2 matching 10 bases. The V and J ends lost 4 bases and 4 bases, in that order; junction bases with no gene match: 6. This CDR3 comprises 15 residues. CDR1 and CDR2 (germline): SGHRS, YFSETQ. This CDR3 is CASSRGTSAADTQYF. CDR3 sequence (DNA): TGCGCCAGCAGCAGGGGGACTAGCGCGGCAGATACGCAGTATTTT.

This rearrangement joins TRBV7-9 to TRBJ2-1; D not certain. V was pared by 10 bases and J by 3 bases, with 13 bases between. CDR1 SEHNR and CDR2 FQNEAQ come from the germline V gene (reference sequence). This CDR3 spans 13 amino acids. The CDR3 reads CATSRADYNEQFF. In nucleotides, the CDR3 is TGTGCCACCTCCCGGGCCGACTACAATGAGCAGTTCTTC.

This chain connects TRBV13 to TRBJ1-5; D unresolved. Trimming removed 3 bases from V and 4 bases from J, with 7 bases in between. This CDR3 is built from 13 residues. From germline, CDR1 is PRHDT and CDR2 FYEKMQ (reference sequence). CDR3 sequence: CASSFGVNQPQHF. The CDR3 DNA follows: TGTGCCAGCAGCTTTGGGGTTAATCAGCCCCAGCATTTT.

The rearrangement links TRBV2 to TRBJ2-3, with TRBD2 matching 10 bases. The CDR3 consists of 16 residues. V was pared by 7 bases and J by 2 bases, with 9 bases of the junction left unmatched. Germline CDR1 reads SNHLY; CDR2 reads FYNNEI. CDR3 protein: CASTATLAGDTDTQYF. In DNA, the CDR3 is TGTGCCAGCACGGCTACTCTAGCGGGGGACACAGATACGCAGTATTTT.

DNA of the CDR3: TGTGCCAGCAGCGTAGGGGTCTCCCCCGTCGCCTACGAGCAGTACTTC. Protein sequence: CASSVGVSPVAYEQYF. The V gene is TRBV9, the J gene TRBJ2-7; D is undetermined. V dropped 0 bases and J dropped 2 bases, with 15 bases sitting between them. Germline V gene data show CDR1 as SGDLS and CDR2 as YYNGEE. The CDR3 is 16 amino acids.

This chain uses TRBV28 with TRBJ1-5; no clear D gene. Trimming removed 1 base from V and 5 bases from J, with 12 bases in between. The CDR3 length is 15 residues. CDR1 MDHEN and CDR2 SYDVKM come from the germline V gene. The CDR3 DNA follows: TGTGCCAGCAGTTTATTGGTGGAGGGCGATCAGCCCCAGCATTTT. Its translation is CASSLLVEGDQPQHF.

DNA for the CDR3: TGCAGCGTTGGCACAGGGGATAACTATGGCTACACCTTC. Its protein product is CSVGTGDNYGYTF. The chain couples TRBV29-1 to TRBJ1-2, with 7 bases lining up with TRBD1. The CDR3 loop spans 13 amino acids. V was pared by 4 bases and J by 1 base, with 3 bases of the junction left unmatched. The germline CDR1 and CDR2 sequences are SQVTM and ANQGSEA.

The rearrangement links TRBV27 to TRBJ2-3; D gene unclear. The germline V and J ends were trimmed by 4 bases and 0 bases, with 20 bases remaining between them. Looked up from germline, CDR1 is MNHEY and CDR2 is SMNVEV (reference sequence). The CDR3 runs to 18 residues. CDR3 DNA sequence: TGTGCCAGCAGTTCCCACCTTGACTTTGCGGCTAGCACAGATACGCAGTATTTT. Translating gives CASSSHLDFAASTDTQYF.

The chain has TRBV19 and TRBJ2-1; 8 bases line up with TRBD2. Germline CDR1 reads LNHDA; CDR2 reads SQIVND (reference sequence). V lost 5 bases to trimming and J lost 6 bases; unmatched junction nucleotides: 9. This CDR3 contains 15 residues. The DNA of the CDR3 is TGTGCCAGTAGTTCCCGGGCGGGAGGTTTCAATGAGCAGTTCTTC. It yields the protein CASSSRAGGFNEQFF.